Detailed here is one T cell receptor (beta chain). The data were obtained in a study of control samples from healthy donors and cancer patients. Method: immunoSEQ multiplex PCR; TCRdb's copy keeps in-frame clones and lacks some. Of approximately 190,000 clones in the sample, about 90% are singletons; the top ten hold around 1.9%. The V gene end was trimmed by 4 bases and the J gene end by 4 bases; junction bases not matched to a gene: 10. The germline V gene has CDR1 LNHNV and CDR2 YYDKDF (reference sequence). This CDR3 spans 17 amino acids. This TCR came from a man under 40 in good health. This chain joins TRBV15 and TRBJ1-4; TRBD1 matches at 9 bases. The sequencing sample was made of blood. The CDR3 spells CATSTSRDRAGNEKLFF. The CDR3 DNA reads TGTGCCACCAGCACGTCCCGGGACAGGGCGGGTAATGAAAAACTGTTTTTT.